This T cell receptor (beta chain) is drawn from a study of beta chain features in type 1 diabetes. TCRB transcripts that were expressed got sequenced, as all of the isolated RNA had been reverse transcribed. Generated by immunoSEQ multiplex PCR, the TCRdb table keeps only in-frame clones and is missing some. The sample shows 600,000 to 650,000 clones, roughly a sixth of them seen only once. Germline CDR1 is SGHTA and CDR2 is FQGNSA. V was shortened by 6 bases and J by 4 bases, with 18 bases between the two germline ends. This CDR3 region has 15 residues. What was sequenced was naive CD4+ T cells from blood. The chain is built from TRBV7-2 and TRBJ1-2; possibly TRBD1 for D (5 bases). This TCR came from a man younger than 35 in good health. The CDR3 is CASSSLTGATYGYTF. The CDR3 nucleotides are TGTGCCAGCAGTTCACTAACTGGGGCCACCTATGGCTACACCTTC.